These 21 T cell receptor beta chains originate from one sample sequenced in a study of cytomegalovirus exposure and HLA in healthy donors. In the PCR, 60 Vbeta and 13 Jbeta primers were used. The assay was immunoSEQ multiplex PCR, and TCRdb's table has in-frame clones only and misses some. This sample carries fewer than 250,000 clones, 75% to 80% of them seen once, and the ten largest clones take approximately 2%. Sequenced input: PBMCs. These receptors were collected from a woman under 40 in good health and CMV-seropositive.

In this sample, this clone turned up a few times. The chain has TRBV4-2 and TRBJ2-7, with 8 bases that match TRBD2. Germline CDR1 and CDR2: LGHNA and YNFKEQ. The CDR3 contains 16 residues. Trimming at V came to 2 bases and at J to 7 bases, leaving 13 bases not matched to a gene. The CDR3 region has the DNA TGTGCCAGCAGCCAAAAAGTAGCGGGACGGTCCCCGGAGCAGTACTTC. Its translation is CASSQKVAGRSPEQYF.

The CDR3 protein is CASSPRTSGSLNEQFF. CDR3 nucleotides: TGTGCCAGCAGCCCCCGGACTAGCGGGTCTCTAAATGAGCAGTTCTTC. The chain recombines TRBV9 with TRBJ2-1; the match to TRBD2 covers 11 bases. The CDR3 has 16 residues. Trimming removed 4 bases from V and 7 bases from J; junction bases left unmatched: 10. Per the germline V gene, CDR1 is SGDLS and CDR2 is YYNGEE.

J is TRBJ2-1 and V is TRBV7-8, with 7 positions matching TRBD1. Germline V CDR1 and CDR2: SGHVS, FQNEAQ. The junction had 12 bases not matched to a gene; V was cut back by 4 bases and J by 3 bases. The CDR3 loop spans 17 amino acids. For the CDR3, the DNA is TGTGCCAGCAGCTCAAAGCCGGACAGGTTGAACTACAATGAGCAGTTCTTC. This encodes CASSSKPDRLNYNEQFF.

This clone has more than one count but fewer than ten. The CDR3 sequence is CASSQGDLADQFF. The CDR3, as DNA: TGTGCCAGCAGCCAAGGGGATCTAGCAGATCAGTTCTTC. The V and J genes are TRBV4-2 and TRBJ2-1, with D perhaps matching TRBD2 (5 bases). Trimming took off 1 base at V and 13 bases at J, with 14 bases between the two ends. This CDR3 comprises 13 residues. CDR1 LGHNA and CDR2 YNFKEQ come from the germline V gene.

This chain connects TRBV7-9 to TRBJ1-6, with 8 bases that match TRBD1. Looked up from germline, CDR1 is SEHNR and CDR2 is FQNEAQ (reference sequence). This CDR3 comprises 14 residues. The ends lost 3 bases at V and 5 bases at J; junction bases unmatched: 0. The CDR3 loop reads CASSLTGDNSPLHF. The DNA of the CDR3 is TGTGCCAGCAGCTTGACAGGGGATAATTCACCCCTCCACTTT.

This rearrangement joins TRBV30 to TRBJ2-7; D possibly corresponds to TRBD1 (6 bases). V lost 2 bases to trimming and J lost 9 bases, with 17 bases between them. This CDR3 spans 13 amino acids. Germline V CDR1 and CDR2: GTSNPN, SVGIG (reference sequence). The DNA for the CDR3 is TGTGCCTGGAGTATATCCACAGGGAATCGGCAGTACTTC. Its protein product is CAWSISTGNRQYF. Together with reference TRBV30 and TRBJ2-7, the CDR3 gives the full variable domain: SQTIHQWPATLVQPVGSPLSLECTVEGTSNPNLYWYRQAAGRGLQLLFYSVGIGQISSEVPQNLSASRPQDRQFILSSKKLLLSDSGFYLCAWSISTGNRQYFGPGTRLTVT.

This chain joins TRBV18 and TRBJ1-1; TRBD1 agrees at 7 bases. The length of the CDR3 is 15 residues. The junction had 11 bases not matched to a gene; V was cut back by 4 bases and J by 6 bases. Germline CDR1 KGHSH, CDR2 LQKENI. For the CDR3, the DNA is TGTGCCAGCTCACTAAGACAGGGTGGTGACTCTGAAGCTTTCTTT. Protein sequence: CASSLRQGGDSEAFF.

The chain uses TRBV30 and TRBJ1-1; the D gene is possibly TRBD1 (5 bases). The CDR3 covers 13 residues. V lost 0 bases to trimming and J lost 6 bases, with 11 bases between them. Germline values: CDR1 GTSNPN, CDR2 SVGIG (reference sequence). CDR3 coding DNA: TGTGCCTGGAGTGTAGGGGCCCGTTCTGAAGCTTTCTTT. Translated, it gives CAWSVGARSEAFF. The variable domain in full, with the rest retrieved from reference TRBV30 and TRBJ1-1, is SQTIHQWPATLVQPVGSPLSLECTVEGTSNPNLYWYRQAAGRGLQLLFYSVGIGQISSEVPQNLSASRPQDRQFILSSKKLLLSDSGFYLCAWSVGARSEAFFGQGTRLTVV.

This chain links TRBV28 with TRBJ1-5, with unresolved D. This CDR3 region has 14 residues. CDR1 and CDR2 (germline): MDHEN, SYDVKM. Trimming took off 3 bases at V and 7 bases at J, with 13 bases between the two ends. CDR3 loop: CASSFPGLGQPQHF. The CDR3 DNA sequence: TGTGCCAGCAGTTTTCCAGGACTTGGCCAGCCCCAGCATTTT.

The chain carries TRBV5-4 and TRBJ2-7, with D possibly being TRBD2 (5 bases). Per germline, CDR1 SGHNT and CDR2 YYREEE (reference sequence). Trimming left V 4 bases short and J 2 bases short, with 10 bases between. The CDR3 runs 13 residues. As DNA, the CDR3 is TGTGCCAGCAGCCTAGGACTCCCCTACGAGCAGTACTTC. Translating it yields CASSLGLPYEQYF.

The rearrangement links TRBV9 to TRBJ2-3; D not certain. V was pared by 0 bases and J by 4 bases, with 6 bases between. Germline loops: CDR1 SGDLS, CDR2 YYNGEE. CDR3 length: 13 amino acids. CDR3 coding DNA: TGTGCCAGCAGCGTAGGCGGTCCAGATACGCAGTATTTT. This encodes CASSVGGPDTQYF.

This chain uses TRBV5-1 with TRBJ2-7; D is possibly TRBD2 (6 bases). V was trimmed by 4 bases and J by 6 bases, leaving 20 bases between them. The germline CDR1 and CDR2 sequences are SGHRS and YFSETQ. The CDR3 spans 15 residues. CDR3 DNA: TGCGCCAGCAGCCCCGGCGGGGCGGGGATGGTCGAGCAGTACTTC. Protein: CASSPGGAGMVEQYF. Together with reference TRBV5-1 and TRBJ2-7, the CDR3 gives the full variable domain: KAGVTQTPRYLIKTRGQQVTLSCSPISGHRSVSWYQQTPGQGLQFLFEYFSETQRNKGNFPGRFSGRQFSNSRSEMNVSTLELGDSALYLCASSPGGAGMVEQYFGPGTRLTVT.

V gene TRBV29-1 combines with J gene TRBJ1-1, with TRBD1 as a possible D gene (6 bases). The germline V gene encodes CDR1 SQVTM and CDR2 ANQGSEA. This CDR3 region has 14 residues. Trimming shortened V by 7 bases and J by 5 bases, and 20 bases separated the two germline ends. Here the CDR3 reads CSASTGSGRTEAFF. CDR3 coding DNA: TGCAGCGCCTCGACAGGCTCGGGAAGGACTGAAGCTTTCTTT.

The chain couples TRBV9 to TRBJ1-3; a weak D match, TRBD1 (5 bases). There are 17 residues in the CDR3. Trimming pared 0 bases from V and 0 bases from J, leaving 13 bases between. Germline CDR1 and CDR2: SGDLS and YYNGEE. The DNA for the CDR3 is TGTGCCAGCAGCGTAGATCTGCGGGACTTCTCTGGAAACACCATATATTTT. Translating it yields CASSVDLRDFSGNTIYF.

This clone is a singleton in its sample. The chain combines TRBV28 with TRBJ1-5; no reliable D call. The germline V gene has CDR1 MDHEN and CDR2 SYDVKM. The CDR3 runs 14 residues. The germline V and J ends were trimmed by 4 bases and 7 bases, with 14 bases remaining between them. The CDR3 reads CASSSGEPRQPQHF. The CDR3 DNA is TGTGCCAGCAGTTCCGGGGAACCGAGGCAGCCCCAGCATTTT.

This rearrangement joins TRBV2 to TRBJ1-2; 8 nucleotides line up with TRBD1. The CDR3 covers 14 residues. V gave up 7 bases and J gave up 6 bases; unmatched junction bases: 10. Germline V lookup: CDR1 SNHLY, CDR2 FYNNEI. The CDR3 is CASIGQGWGDGYTF. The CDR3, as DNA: TGTGCCAGCATTGGACAGGGATGGGGCGATGGCTACACCTTC.

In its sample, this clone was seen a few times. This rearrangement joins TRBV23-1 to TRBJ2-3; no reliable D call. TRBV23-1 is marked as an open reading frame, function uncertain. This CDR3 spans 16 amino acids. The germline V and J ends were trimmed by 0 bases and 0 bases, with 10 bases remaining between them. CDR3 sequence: CASSQSIQTSTDTQYF. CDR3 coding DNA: TGCGCCAGCAGTCAATCGATCCAGACTAGCACAGATACGCAGTATTTT.

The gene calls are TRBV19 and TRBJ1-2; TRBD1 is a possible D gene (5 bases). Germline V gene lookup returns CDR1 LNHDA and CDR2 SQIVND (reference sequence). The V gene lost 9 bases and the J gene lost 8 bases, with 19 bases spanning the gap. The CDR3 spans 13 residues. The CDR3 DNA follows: TGTGCCAGCCGATTACCAGGGTTAGGGGGCTACACCTTC. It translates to CASRLPGLGGYTF. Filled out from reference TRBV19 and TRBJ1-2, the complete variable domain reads DGGITQSPKYLFRKEGQNVTLSCEQNLNHDAMYWYRQDPGQGLRLIYYSQIVNDFQKGDIAEGYSVSREKKESFPLTVTSAQKNPTAFYLCASRLPGLGGYTFGSGTRLTVV.

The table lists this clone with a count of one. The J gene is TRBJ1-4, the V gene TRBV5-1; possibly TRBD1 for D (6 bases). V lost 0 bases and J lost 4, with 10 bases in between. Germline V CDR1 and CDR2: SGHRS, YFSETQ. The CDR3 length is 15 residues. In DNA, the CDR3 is TGCGCCAGCAGCTTGGTGGGGGCTCATAATGAAAAACTGTTTTTT. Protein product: CASSLVGAHNEKLFF.

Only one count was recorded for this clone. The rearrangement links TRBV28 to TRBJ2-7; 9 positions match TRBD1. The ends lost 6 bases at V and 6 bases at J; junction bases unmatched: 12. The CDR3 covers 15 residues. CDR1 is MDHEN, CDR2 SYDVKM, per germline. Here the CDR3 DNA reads TGTGCCAGCAGCCACAGGGGGCTCGGAATACGCGAGCAGTACTTC. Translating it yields CASSHRGLGIREQYF.

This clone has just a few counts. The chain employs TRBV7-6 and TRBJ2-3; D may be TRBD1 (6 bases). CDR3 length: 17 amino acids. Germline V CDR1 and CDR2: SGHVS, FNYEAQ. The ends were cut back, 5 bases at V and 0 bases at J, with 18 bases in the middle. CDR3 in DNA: TGTGCCAGCAGCCCGCTACAAGGGGGTCGAAGCACAGATACGCAGTATTTT. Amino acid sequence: CASSPLQGGRSTDTQYF.